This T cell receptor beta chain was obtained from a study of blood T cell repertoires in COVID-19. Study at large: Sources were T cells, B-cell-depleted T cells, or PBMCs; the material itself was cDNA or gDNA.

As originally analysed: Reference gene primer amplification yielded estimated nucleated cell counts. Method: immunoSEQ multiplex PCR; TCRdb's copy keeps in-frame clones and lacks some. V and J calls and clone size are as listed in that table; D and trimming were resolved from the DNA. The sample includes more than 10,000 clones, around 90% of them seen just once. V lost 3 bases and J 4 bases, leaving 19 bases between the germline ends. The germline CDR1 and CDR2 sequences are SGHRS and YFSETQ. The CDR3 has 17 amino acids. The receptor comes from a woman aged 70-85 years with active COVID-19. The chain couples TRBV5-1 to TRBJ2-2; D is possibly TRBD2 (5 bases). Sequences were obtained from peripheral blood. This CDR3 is CASSYRLASAGTGELFF. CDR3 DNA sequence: TGCGCCAGCAGCTACCGACTTGCCAGCGCGGGCACCGGGGAGCTGTTTTTT.